The entry below describes one TCR beta chain. In germline, CDR1 is LNHDA, CDR2 SQIVND (reference sequence). The CDR3 is made up of 13 amino acids. The ends were cut back, 7 bases at V and 0 bases at J, with 7 bases in the middle. Clones were sequenced by immunoSEQ multiplex PCR, and TCRdb holds only the in-frame ones, with some missing. There are about 160,000 clones in the sample; 94% occur only once, and 7.5% to 8.5% lies in the top ten. The entry originates in a study of control samples from healthy donors and cancer patients. Material for sequencing was blood. This sequence joins TRBV19 and TRBJ1-3; D uncertain. This TCR derives from a woman aged 35 to 49 in good health. The CDR3 region has the DNA TGTGCCAGTATAGTCCCCTCTGGAAACACCATATATTTT. It is translated as CASIVPSGNTIYF. Full variable domain (missing parts from reference TRBV19 and TRBJ1-3): DGGITQSPKYLFRKEGQNVTLSCEQNLNHDAMYWYRQDPGQGLRLIYYSQIVNDFQKGDIAEGYSVSREKKESFPLTVTSAQKNPTAFYLCASIVPSGNTIYFGEGSWLTVV.